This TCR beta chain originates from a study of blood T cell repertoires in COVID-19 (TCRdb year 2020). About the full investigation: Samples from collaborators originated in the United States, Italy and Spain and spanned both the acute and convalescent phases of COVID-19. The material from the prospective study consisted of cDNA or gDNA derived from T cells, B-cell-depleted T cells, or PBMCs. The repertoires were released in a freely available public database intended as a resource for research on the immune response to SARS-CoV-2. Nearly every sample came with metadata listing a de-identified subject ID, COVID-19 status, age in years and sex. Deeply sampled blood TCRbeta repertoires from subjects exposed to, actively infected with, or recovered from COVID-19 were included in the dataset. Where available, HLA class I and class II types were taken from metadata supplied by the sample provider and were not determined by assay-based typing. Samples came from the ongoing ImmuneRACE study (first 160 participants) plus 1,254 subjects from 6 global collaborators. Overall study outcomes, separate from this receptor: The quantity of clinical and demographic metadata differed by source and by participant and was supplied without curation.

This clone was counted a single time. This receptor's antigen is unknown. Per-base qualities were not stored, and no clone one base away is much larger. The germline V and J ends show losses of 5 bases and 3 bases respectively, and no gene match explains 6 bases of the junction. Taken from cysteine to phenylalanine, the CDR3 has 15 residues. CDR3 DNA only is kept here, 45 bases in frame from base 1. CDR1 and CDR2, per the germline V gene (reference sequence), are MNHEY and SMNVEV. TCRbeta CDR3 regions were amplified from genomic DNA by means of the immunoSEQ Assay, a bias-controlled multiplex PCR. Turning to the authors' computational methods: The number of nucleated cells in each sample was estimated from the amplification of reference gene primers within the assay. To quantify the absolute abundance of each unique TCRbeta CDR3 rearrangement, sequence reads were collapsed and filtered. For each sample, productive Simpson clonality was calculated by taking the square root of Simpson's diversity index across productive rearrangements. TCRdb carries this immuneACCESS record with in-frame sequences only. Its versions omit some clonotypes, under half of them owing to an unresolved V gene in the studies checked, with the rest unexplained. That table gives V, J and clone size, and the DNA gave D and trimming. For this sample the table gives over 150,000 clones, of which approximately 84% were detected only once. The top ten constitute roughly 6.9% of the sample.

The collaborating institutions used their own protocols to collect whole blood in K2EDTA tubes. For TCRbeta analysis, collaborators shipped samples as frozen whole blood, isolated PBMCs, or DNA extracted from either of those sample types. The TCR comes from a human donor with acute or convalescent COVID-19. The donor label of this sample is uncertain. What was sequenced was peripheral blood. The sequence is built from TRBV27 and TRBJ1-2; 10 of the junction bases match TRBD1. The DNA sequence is TGTGCCAGCAGTCTCAGACAGGGGGCCTACTATGGCTACACCTTC. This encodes CASSLRQGAYYGYTF.